The 21 T cell receptor gamma chains given below trace back to one sample, sequenced in a study of gamma-delta chains in newborns, infants, children. TCRdb re-processed the reads via CATT. The table has about 860 gamma-chain clones, approximately 70% seen once; the top ten hold roughly 25%. Material for sequencing was blood. These receptor sequences come from a child who was a newborn, infant or young child, either healthy, febrile or measles-vaccinated (not recorded which).

This clone occurred once. The V call is TRGV2, the J call TRGJ1 or TRGJ2. Because TCRdb records no J gene, it was assigned here through a match of the DNA to germline. Germline V gene data show CDR1 as EGSNGY and CDR2 as YDSYNSKV. Losses at the gene ends were 0 bases for V and 1 base for J; bases not matched to a gene: 3. The CDR3 totals 14 residues. DNA for the CDR3: TGTGCCACCTGGGACGGGCCTAATTATTATAAGAAACTCTTT. This gives the protein CATWDGPNYYKKLF.

As concerns this clone: Other DNA sequences of this sample code for an identical CDR3. This chain links TRGV9 with TRGJP. TCRdb supplies no J gene; here it was assigned by aligning the nucleotide sequence to germline. The CDR3 consists of 16 residues. CDR1 GITISATS and CDR2 ISYDGTV come from the germline V gene (reference sequence). The J segment lost 7 bases and the V segment lost 0 bases, leaving 3 bases of the junction unmatched. The CDR3 spells CALWEVIELGKKIKVF. The CDR3 region has the DNA TGTGCCTTGTGGGAGGTGATTGAGTTGGGCAAAAAAATCAAGGTATTT.

No J gene was named, though the V gene is TRGV9. Germline loops: CDR1 GITISATS, CDR2 ISYDGTV (reference sequence). This CDR3 has 11 residues. DNA of the CDR3: TGTGCCTTGTGGGAGCCCCTCGGTGTACTCTTT. Its translation: CALWEPLGVLF.

With regard to this clone: The same CDR3 also results from other DNA sequences found in this sample. The chain joins TRGV9 to TRGJP. CDR3 length: 16 residues. CDR1 is GITISATS, CDR2 ISYDGTV, per germline (reference sequence). After removal of 3 bases from V and 4 bases from J, the junction contained 3 bases not matched to a gene. In DNA form, the CDR3 reads TGTGCCTTGTGGGAGCCTCAAGAGTTGGGCAAAAAAATCAAGGTATTT. Its protein is CALWEPQELGKKIKVF.

About this clone: A clone one base away is much larger, so this may be a read error. The sample carries other DNA sequences with the same CDR3. The V and J genes are TRGV9 and TRGJP. TCRdb lists no J gene, so it was determined here by aligning the DNA to germline. With V trimmed by 0 bases and J by 5 bases, 1 base remained unmatched. Germline V gene lookup returns CDR1 GITISATS and CDR2 ISYDGTV (reference sequence). This CDR3 is 16 amino acids long. CDR3 residues: CALWEVEELGKKIKVF. The CDR3 DNA follows: TGTGCCTTGTGGGAGGTGGAAGAGTTGGGCAAAAAAATCAAGGTATTT.

This clone rates as large. Different DNA sequences within this sample yield the same CDR3. The chain couples TRGV9 to TRGJP. Germline matching of the DNA provided the J gene here, since TCRdb leaves it blank. Trimming at V came to 2 bases and at J to 9 bases, leaving 7 bases not matched to a gene. The germline V gene has CDR1 GITISATS and CDR2 ISYDGTV (reference sequence). The CDR3 contains 16 residues. The CDR3 sequence: CALWEERRLGKKIKVF. The CDR3 DNA follows: TGTGCCTTGTGGGAGGAACGGCGGTTGGGCAAAAAAATCAAGGTATTT.

There is no V gene call, and the J gene is TRGJP2. The CDR3 runs to 12 residues. CDR3 residues: CATWDSDWIKTF. The CDR3 bases are TGTGCCACCTGGGATAGTGATTGGATCAAGACGTTT.

Turning to this clone: Other nucleotide sequences in the sample specify the same CDR3. The chain recombines TRGV9 with TRGJ1 or TRGJ2. The J gene, not given by TCRdb, was assigned here from a germline match of the nucleotide sequence. Germline V gene sequence: CDR1 GITISATS, CDR2 ISYDGTV (reference sequence). This CDR3 spans 12 amino acids. V shed 0 bases, J shed 7 bases, and the junction held 3 bases outside the gene matches. The CDR3 DNA sequence: TGTGCCTTGTGGGAGGTGCACTATAAGAAACTCTTT. The encoded protein is CALWEVHYKKLF.

Here the J gene is TRGJP and the V gene is not called. This CDR3 has 19 amino acids. Here the CDR3 reads CALWEVQGDKELGKKIKVF. CDR3 sequence (DNA): TGTGCCTTGTGGGAGGTGCAAGGGGATAAAGAGTTGGGCAAAAAAATCAAGGTATTT.

As for this clone: The sample holds other DNA sequences that translate to the same CDR3. The rearrangement uses TRGV9 and TRGJP. The J gene, missing from TCRdb, was assigned here through DNA to germline matching. The trim removed 0 bases at V and 7 bases at J, leaving 6 bases unmatched. Germline values: CDR1 GITISATS, CDR2 ISYDGTV (reference sequence). This CDR3 region has 17 residues. CDR3 sequence: CALWEVRGELGKKIKVF. CDR3 bases: TGTGCCTTGTGGGAGGTGAGGGGCGAGTTGGGCAAAAAAATCAAGGTATTT.

This clone was observed a handful of times. The sample carries other DNA sequences with the same CDR3. This chain connects TRGV9 to TRGJP. The J gene comes from matching the DNA to germline here; TCRdb lacks it. V lost 2 bases to trimming and J lost 7 bases; unmatched junction nucleotides: 5. The CDR3 extends over 16 amino acids. Looked up from germline, CDR1 is GITISATS and CDR2 is ISYDGTV (reference sequence). The CDR3 region is CALWEAGELGKKIKVF. CDR3 DNA sequence: TGTGCCTTGTGGGAGGCGGGGGAGTTGGGCAAAAAAATCAAGGTATTT.

The chain combines TRGV2 with TRGJP2. The J gene is absent in TCRdb and was assigned here via DNA matching to germline. Germline V gene sequence: CDR1 EGSNGY, CDR2 YDSYNSKV. The CDR3 is 15 residues long. Unmatched junction bases numbered 4, after V lost 0 bases and J lost 3 bases. CDR3 loop: CATWDGPCSDWIKTF. CDR3 nucleotide sequence: TGTGCCACCTGGGACGGGCCGTGTAGTGATTGGATCAAGACGTTT.

This chain joins TRGV9 and TRGJP. The J gene was missing in TCRdb and was found by matching the end of the DNA to germline. Germline values: CDR1 GITISATS, CDR2 ISYDGTV (reference sequence). This CDR3 is built from 16 residues. Germline trimming cut 3 bases from V and 4 bases from J; bases unmatched to any gene: 3. The CDR3 bases are TGTGCCTTGTGGGAGCAACAAGAGTTGGGCAAAAAAATCAAGGTATTT. It is translated as CALWEQQELGKKIKVF.

The chain is built from TRGV9 and TRGJ1 or TRGJ2. The J gene, missing from TCRdb, was assigned here through DNA to germline matching. The CDR3 is made up of 14 amino acids. Trimming took 4 bases from V and 12 from J; bases not matched to a gene: 18. Germline V lookup: CDR1 GITISATS, CDR2 ISYDGTV (reference sequence). DNA for the CDR3: TGTGCCTTGTGGGATACAACCGCGAGGGGCGGGAAACTCTTT. Translation gives CALWDTTARGGKLF.

The V and J genes are TRGV3 and TRGJ1 or TRGJ2. The J gene, left out of TCRdb, was set here by checking the DNA against germline. V shed 0 bases, J shed 3 bases, and the junction held 11 bases outside the gene matches. Germline loops: CDR1 VTNTFY, CDR2 YDVSTARD (reference sequence). The CDR3 runs to 16 residues. The CDR3 here is CATWDRREKGYYKKLF. CDR3 nucleotide sequence: TGTGCCACCTGGGACAGGCGGGAAAAAGGTTATTATAAGAAACTCTTT.

Notes on this clone: Given a much more abundant clone one base away, this may be a read error. Other DNA sequences in the same sample also yield this CDR3. The chain recombines TRGV9 with TRGJP. The J gene was missing in TCRdb and was found by matching the end of the DNA to germline. This CDR3 comprises 16 residues. The V gene's germline CDR1 is GITISATS and CDR2 ISYDGTV (reference sequence). CDR3 sequence reads: CALWEERRLGKKIKVF. Here the CDR3 DNA reads TGTGCCCTGTGGGAGGAACGGCGGTTGGGCAAAAAAATCAAGGTATTT.

This clone was observed a handful of times. The chain uses TRGV9 and TRGJP. The J gene is not listed in TCRdb, so it was assigned here from a DNA match to germline. Germline V gene sequence: CDR1 GITISATS, CDR2 ISYDGTV (reference sequence). The trim removed 1 base at V and 6 bases at J, leaving 9 bases unmatched. The CDR3 is 18 residues long. CDR3 in amino acids: CALWEVKFGELGKKIKVF. The CDR3 DNA follows: TGTGCCTTGTGGGAGGTAAAATTTGGAGAGTTGGGCAAAAAAATCAAGGTATTT.

This clone was observed once. V usage is TRGV9 and J usage is TRGJ1 or TRGJ2. TCRdb is silent on the J gene; assignment here came from matching the DNA to germline. This CDR3 is 11 amino acids long. The J segment lost 12 bases and the V segment lost 0 bases, leaving 5 bases of the junction unmatched. Germline V CDR1 and CDR2: GITISATS, ISYDGTV (reference sequence). CDR3 DNA sequence: TGTGCCTTGTGGGAGGTGCGGGGGAAACTCTTT. Its translation is CALWEVRGKLF.

A note on this clone: One junction end does not reproduce the germline sequence, and a read error may be involved. J is TRGJP and V is TRGV9. Here the J gene was assigned by germline matching of the DNA, as TCRdb has none. The CDR3 consists of 16 residues. CDR1 is GITISATS, CDR2 ISYDGTV, per germline (reference sequence). CDR3 DNA: TGTGCCTTGTGGGAGGTGAGGGAGTTGGGCAAAAAAAGCAAGGTATTT. It translates to CALWEVRELGKKSKVF.

The chain is built from TRGV3 and TRGJ1 or TRGJ2. The J gene, left out of TCRdb, was set here by checking the DNA against germline. V gave up 0 bases and J gave up 7 bases; unmatched junction bases: 3. This CDR3 region has 12 residues. Germline-derived CDR1 and CDR2 are VTNTFY and YDVSTARD (reference sequence). CDR3 loop: CATWDRPYKKLF. CDR3 bases: TGTGCCACCTGGGACAGGCCCTATAAGAAACTCTTT.

The J gene is TRGJP, the V gene TRGV9. No J segment appears in TCRdb, so it was assigned here by matching the sequence to germline. CDR3 size: 15 residues. The trim removed 2 bases at V and 11 bases at J, leaving 6 bases unmatched. The germline V gene encodes CDR1 GITISATS and CDR2 ISYDGTV (reference sequence). DNA for the CDR3: TGTGCCTTGTGGGAGGGCGCGGTGGGCAAAAAAATCAAGGTATTT. It translates to CALWEGAVGKKIKVF.